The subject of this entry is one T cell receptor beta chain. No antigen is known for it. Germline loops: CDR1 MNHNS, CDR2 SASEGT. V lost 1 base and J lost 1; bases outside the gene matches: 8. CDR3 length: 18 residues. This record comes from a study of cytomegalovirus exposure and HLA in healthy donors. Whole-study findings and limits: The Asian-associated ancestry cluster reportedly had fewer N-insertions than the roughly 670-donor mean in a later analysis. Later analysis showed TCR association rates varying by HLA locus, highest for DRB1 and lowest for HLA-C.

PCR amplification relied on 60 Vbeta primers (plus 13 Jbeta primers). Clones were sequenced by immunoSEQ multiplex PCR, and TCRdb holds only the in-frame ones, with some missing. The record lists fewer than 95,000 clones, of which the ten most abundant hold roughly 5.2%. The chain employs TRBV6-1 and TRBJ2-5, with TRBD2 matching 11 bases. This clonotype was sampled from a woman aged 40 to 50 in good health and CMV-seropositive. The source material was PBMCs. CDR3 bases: TGTGCCAGCAGTGAAGAACTAGCGGGAGCTCGCAGCCAAGAGACCCAGTACTTC. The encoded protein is CASSEELAGARSQETQYF.